This is a list of T cell receptor beta chains from one sample in a study of neurological immune-mediated disorders. TCRdb itself ran the 5' RACE reads through MiXCR, one entry per CDR3 protein. This table has 60,000 to 80,000 distinct CDR3 sequences, 4% to 5.5% appearing once. Sample: PBMCs. The receptors originated from a woman aged 45 to 65 with multiple sclerosis. Each CDR3 is given with its conserved first and last residue. A D gene is named only where the DNA matches it firmly. Part of the rows lack a size; the others show once, few, many or a class for expanded clones.

V	size	J	D	CDR3	DNA
TRBV10-2	many	TRBJ1-1	.	CASSPGGGRSNTEAFF	TGCGCCAGCAGCCCTGGCGGAGGGCGATCGAACACTGAAGCTTTCTTT
TRBV29-1	.	TRBJ2-3	.	CSVGQPSTDTQYF	TGCAGCGTAGGACAGCCCAGCACAGATACGCAGTATTTT
TRBV2	many	TRBJ2-3	.	CASRGTDTQYF	TGTGCCAGCCGAGGGACAGATACGCAGTATTTT
TRBV6-2/TRBV6-3	.	TRBJ2-3	TRBD1	CASSYPGQGKDTQYF	TGTGCCAGCAGTTATCCGGGACAGGGGAAAGATACGCAGTATTTT
TRBV28	many	TRBJ2-3	TRBD1	CASTLRGPLTDTQYF	TGTGCCAGCACCCTTAGGGGGCCCCTAACAGATACGCAGTATTTT
TRBV11-2	many	TRBJ2-7	.	CASSRSRDPSYEQYF	TGTGCCAGCAGCCGAAGTCGGGACCCCTCCTACGAGCAGTACTTC
TRBV4-2	many	TRBJ2-1	.	CASSQEGQGEGDEQFF	TGTGCCAGCAGCCAAGAAGGGCAGGGGGAGGGGGATGAGCAGTTCTTC
TRBV5-1	many	TRBJ1-4	.	CASSLGTTLEEKLFF	TGCGCCAGCAGCTTGGGGACAACCCTGGAGGAAAAACTGTTTTTT
TRBV7-6	once	TRBJ2-1	.	CASSLEPGENNEQFF	TGTGCCAGCAGCTTAGAACCGGGGGAGAACAATGAGCAGTTCTTC
TRBV20-1	many	TRBJ1-1	.	CSARPPDSNTEAFF	TGCAGTGCTAGACCCCCGGACAGTAACACTGAAGCTTTCTTT
TRBV7-2	many	TRBJ1-4	.	CASSLEGRANEKLFF	TGTGCCAGCAGCTTGGAGGGGCGGGCTAATGAAAAACTGTTTTTT
TRBV3-1	many	TRBJ1-3	.	CASSPSGLGTIYF	TGTGCCAGCAGCCCGTCGGGCCTCGGCACCATATATTTT
TRBV27	many	TRBJ2-2	TRBD2	CASSLFGLAGGPNTGELFF	TGTGCCAGCAGTTTATTTGGACTAGCGGGGGGCCCGAACACCGGGGAGCTGTTTTTT
TRBV20-1	many	TRBJ2-5	.	CSVFPLQETQYF	TGCAGTGTGTTCCCCCTCCAAGAGACCCAGTACTTC
TRBV10-3	many	TRBJ2-3	.	CAATGGPEDTQYF	TGTGCCGCGACCGGGGGGCCAGAAGATACGCAGTATTTT
TRBV29-1	many	TRBJ2-3	.	CSGQQDTGTDTQYF	TGCAGCGGCCAACAGGACACAGGGACAGATACGCAGTATTTT
TRBV20-1	many	TRBJ2-1	TRBD2	CSARDYSSGGLNEQFF	TGCAGTGCTAGAGATTATTCTAGCGGGGGGTTGAATGAGCAGTTCTTC
TRBV12-5	many	TRBJ2-7	.	CASVPGTRTYEQYF	TGTGCTAGTGTTCCCGGGACACGGACCTACGAGCAGTACTTC
TRBV20-1	many	TRBJ2-1	.	CSASDRDSLDEQFF	TGCAGTGCTAGCGACCGGGACTCCTTGGATGAGCAGTTCTTC
TRBV5-6	many	TRBJ2-2	.	CASSLIYQELFF	TGTGCCAGCAGCTTGATCTACCAAGAGCTGTTTTTT
TRBV20-1	many	TRBJ2-2	.	CSAAGPTAGELFF	TGCAGTGCTGCCGGGCCGACCGCCGGGGAGCTGTTTTTT
TRBV5-1	few	TRBJ2-5	.	CASRGEGETQYF	TGCGCCAGCAGAGGGGAAGGAGAGACCCAGTACTTC
TRBV5-5	few	TRBJ2-1	.	CASSLRPYNEQFF	TGTGCCAGCAGCTTGCGACCCTACAATGAGCAGTTCTTC
TRBV6-1	few	TRBJ1-6	TRBD1	CASSEGQGVMMNSPLNF	TGTGCCAGCAGTGAAGGACAGGGTGTCATGATGAATTCACCCCTCAACTTT
TRBV4-3	many	TRBJ1-2	.	CASSQDPWEGNGYTF	TGCGCCAGCAGCCAAGATCCTTGGGAGGGGAATGGCTACACCTTC
TRBV5-6	many	TRBJ2-7	.	CASSLGESSYEQYF	TGTGCCAGCAGCTTGGGGGAGAGCTCCTACGAGCAGTACTTC
TRBV7-2	many	TRBJ1-2	.	CASSFETHSYGYTF	TGTGCCAGCAGCTTTGAGACACACTCCTATGGCTACACCTTC
TRBV5-5	.	TRBJ2-7	.	CASSSGPEGSYEQYF	TGTGCCAGCAGCTCGGGCCCCGAGGGCTCCTACGAGCAGTACTTC
TRBV11-2	many	TRBJ1-6	.	CASSLDNREGNSPLHF	TGTGCCAGCAGCTTAGATAACAGGGAAGGGAACTCACCCCTCCACTTT
TRBV12-3/TRBV12-4	few	TRBJ1-2	.	CASSSRTAARLPNGYTF	TGTGCCAGCAGTTCCAGGACAGCCGCTCGGCTTCCCAATGGCTACACCTTC
TRBV7-2	many	TRBJ2-7	TRBD2	CASSLLAGGSEQYF	TGTGCCAGCAGCTTACTAGCGGGGGGGTCCGAGCAGTACTTC
TRBV20-1	.	TRBJ2-1	TRBD2	CSALRVERGYNEQFF	TGCAGTGCCCTAAGGGTAGAGCGGGGCTACAATGAGCAGTTCTTC
TRBV10-3	many	TRBJ1-5	.	CAISEKAGSNQPQHF	TGTGCCATCAGTGAGAAGGCAGGGTCGAATCAGCCCCAGCATTTT
TRBV12-3/TRBV12-4	few	TRBJ2-3	.	CASSKGITQYF	TGTGCCAGCAGTAAGGGTATAACGCAGTATTTT
TRBV7-2	many	TRBJ1-2	.	CASSVLGTAGYGYTF	TGTGCCAGCAGCGTACTCGGTACGGCTGGGTATGGCTACACCTTC
TRBV6-5	many	TRBJ1-1	.	CASSYSQGIGEAFF	TGTGCCAGCAGTTACTCCCAAGGGATCGGGGAAGCTTTCTTT
TRBV9	many	TRBJ1-1	.	CASSVKAGNAEAFF	TGTGCCAGCAGCGTAAAGGCGGGAAATGCTGAAGCTTTCTTT
TRBV12-3/TRBV12-4	few	TRBJ1-5	TRBD1	CASSQTGLFNQPQHF	TGTGCCAGCAGTCAGACAGGGCTCTTCAATCAGCCCCAGCATTTT
TRBV20-1	many	TRBJ2-1	.	CSAREELAANEQFF	TGCAGTGCTAGAGAGGAATTAGCGGCTAATGAGCAGTTCTTC
TRBV6-2/TRBV6-3	few	TRBJ1-2	TRBD1	CASGRDSYGYTF	TGTGCCAGCGGCCGGGACAGCTATGGCTACACCTTC
TRBV7-3	many	TRBJ2-3	TRBD2	CASSFGTSGGADTQYF	TGTGCCAGCAGCTTCGGGACTAGCGGGGGGGCAGATACGCAGTATTTT
TRBV6-5	many	TRBJ2-5	.	CASSYGLTPQETQYF	TGTGCCAGCAGTTACGGACTCACACCCCAAGAGACCCAGTACTTC